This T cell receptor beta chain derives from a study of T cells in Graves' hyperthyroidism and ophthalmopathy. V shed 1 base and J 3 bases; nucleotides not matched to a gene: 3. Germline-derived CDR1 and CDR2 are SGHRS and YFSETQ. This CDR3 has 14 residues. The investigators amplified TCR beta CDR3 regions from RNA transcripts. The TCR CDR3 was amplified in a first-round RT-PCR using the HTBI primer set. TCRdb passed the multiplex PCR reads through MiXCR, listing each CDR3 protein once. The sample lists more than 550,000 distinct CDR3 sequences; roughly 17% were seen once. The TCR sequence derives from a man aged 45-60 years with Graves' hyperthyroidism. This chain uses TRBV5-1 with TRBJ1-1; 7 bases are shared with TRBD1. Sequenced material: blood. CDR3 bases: TGCGCCAGCAGCTTGACAGGGGACGACACTGAAGCTTTCTTT. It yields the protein CASSLTGDDTEAFF.